This TCR beta chain emerged from a study of blood T cell repertoires in COVID-19. Study details: Sites across the United States, Italy and Spain contributed samples from acute and convalescent COVID-19.

The CDR3 contains 15 residues. With V trimmed by 5 bases and J by 1 base, 6 bases remained unmatched. Per germline, CDR1 MNHEY and CDR2 SVGAGI. Repertoires were generated with immunoSEQ multiplex PCR, while TCRdb's copy carries only in-frame clones and drops some. The data contain roughly 700,000 clones, around 90% of them singletons. The sample taken for sequencing was peripheral blood. The sequence derives from a woman younger than 30 with acute or convalescent COVID-19. The chain carries TRBV6-5 and TRBJ2-3; 7 bases fit TRBD1. The CDR3 coding sequence is TGTGCCAGCAGTCGGGACAGCACCCGCACAGATACGCAGTATTTT. Translating it yields CASSRDSTRTDTQYF.